These T cell receptor beta chains were read from a single sample in a study of blood T cell repertoires in COVID-19. Measured with immunoSEQ multiplex PCR; TCRdb has only the in-frame clones, and not every one. This sample has around 94,000 clones; about 80% occur once, and the top ten carry 15% to 20%. The source material was peripheral blood. The receptors originated from a human donor in a cohort sampled during active COVID-19. The conserved cysteine and the conserved F or W are not part of the CDR3 here. Fields, in order: V gene, clone size, J gene, CDR3 protein. Not all rows give a size; the values are once, few, many and, for expanded clones, a class.

>TRBV24-1|NA|TRBJ2-1
ATSGGGMRYNEQF
>TRBV28|NA|TRBJ2-7
ASVRRGTYEQY
>TRBV28|NA|TRBJ2-3
ASSLRLAGGRFTDTQY
>TRBV18|NA|TRBJ1-2
ASSPEGGMVQGYT
>TRBV9|once|TRBJ2-2
ASKWASDTGELF
>TRBV12-3/TRBV12-4|NA|TRBJ2-3
ASSPTDTQY
>TRBV6-1|NA|TRBJ2-3
ASSDGWSSDTQY
>TRBV10-3|NA|TRBJ2-7
ATTQFSGDEQY
>TRBV7-8|few|TRBJ1-5
ASSPPGSGQPQH
>TRBV19|NA|TRBJ2-5
ASSTPRAGGEETQY
>TRBV30|NA|TRBJ2-7
AWSTQGMLREQY